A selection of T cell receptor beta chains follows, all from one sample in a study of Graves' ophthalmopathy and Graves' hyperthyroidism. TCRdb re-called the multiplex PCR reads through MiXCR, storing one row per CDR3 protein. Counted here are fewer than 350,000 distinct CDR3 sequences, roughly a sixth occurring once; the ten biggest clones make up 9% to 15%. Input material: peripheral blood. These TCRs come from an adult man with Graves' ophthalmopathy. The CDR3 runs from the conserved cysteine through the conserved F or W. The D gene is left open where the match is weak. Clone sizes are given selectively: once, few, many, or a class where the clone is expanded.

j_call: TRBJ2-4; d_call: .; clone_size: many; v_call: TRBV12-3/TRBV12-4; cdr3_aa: CASSRPDSLGDIQYF; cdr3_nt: TGTGCCAGCAGTCGACCGGACAGTCTGGGGGACATTCAGTACTTC
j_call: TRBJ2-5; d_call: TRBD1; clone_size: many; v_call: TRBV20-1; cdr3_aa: CSARRQGMETQYF; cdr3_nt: TGCAGTGCTAGAAGACAGGGAATGGAGACCCAGTACTTC
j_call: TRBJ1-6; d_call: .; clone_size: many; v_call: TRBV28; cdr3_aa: CASLRGNSPLHF; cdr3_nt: TGTGCCAGTCTCAGGGGAAATTCACCCCTCCACTTT
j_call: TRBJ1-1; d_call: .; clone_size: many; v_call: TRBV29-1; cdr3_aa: CSVETAVGTEAFF; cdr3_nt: TGCAGCGTTGAAACAGCGGTCGGGACTGAAGCTTTCTTT
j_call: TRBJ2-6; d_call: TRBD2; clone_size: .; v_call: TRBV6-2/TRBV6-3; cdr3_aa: CASSWASGGASGANVLTF; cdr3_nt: TGTGCCAGCAGTTGGGCTAGCGGGGGGGCTTCTGGGGCCAACGTCCTGACTTTC
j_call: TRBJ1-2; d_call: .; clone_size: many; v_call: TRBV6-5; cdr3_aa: CASSYRTRKHGDGYTF; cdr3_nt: TGTGCCAGCAGTTATCGGACCAGAAAGCACGGGGATGGCTACACCTTC
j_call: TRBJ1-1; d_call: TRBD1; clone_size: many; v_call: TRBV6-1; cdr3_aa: CASTSPGTGVVTEAFF; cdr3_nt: TGTGCCAGCACCTCTCCCGGGACAGGGGTGGTCACTGAAGCTTTCTTT
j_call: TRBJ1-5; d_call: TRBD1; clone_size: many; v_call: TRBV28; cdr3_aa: CASSLLGQAYQPQHF; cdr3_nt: TGTGCCAGCAGTTTACTGGGACAGGCCTATCAGCCCCAGCATTTT
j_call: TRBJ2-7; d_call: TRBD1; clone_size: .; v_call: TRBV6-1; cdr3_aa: CASSPGTGGPSLYEQYF; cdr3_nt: TGTGCCAGCAGCCCCGGGACAGGGGGCCCTTCCCTGTACGAGCAGTACTTC
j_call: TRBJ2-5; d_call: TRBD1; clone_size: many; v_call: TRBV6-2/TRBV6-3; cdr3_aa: CASSLPHRGQETQYF; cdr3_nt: TGTGCCAGCAGCTTACCCCACAGGGGACAAGAGACCCAGTACTTC
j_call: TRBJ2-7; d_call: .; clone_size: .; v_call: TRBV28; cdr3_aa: CASRGRGRYEQYF; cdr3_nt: TGTGCCAGCAGGGGTCGGGGGCGCTACGAGCAGTACTTC
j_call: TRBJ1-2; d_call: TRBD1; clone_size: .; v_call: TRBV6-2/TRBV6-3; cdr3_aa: CASSNRGRVYGYTF; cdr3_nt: TGTGCCAGCAGTAACAGGGGGCGCGTCTATGGCTACACCTTC
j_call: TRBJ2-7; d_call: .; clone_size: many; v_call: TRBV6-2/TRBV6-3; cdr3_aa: CASSYGQGAGAPLGRYEQYF; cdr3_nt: TGTGCCAGCAGTTACGGACAGGGAGCGGGAGCCCCTCTTGGGCGCTACGAGCAGTACTTC
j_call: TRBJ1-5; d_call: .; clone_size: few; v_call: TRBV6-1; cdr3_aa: CASSESQGGNQPQHF; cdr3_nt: TGTGCCAGCAGTGAATCACAGGGCGGCAATCAGCCCCAGCATTTT
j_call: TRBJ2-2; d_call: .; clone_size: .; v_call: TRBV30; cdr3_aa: CAWSVRGPPNTGELFF; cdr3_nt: TGTGCCTGGAGTGTACGAGGACCCCCGAACACCGGGGAGCTGTTTTTT
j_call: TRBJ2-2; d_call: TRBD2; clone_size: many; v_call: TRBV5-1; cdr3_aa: CASRPTSGRADGELFF; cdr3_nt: TGCGCCAGCAGACCAACTAGCGGGAGGGCCGACGGGGAGCTGTTTTTT
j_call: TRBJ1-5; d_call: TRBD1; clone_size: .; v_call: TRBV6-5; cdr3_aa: CASSYQGAVSNQPQHF; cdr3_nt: TGTGCCAGCAGTTACCAGGGGGCGGTGAGCAATCAGCCCCAGCATTTT
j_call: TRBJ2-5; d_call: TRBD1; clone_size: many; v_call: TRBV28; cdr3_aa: CASSTWTGKEETQYF; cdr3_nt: TGTGCCAGCAGTACTTGGACAGGGAAAGAAGAGACCCAGTACTTC
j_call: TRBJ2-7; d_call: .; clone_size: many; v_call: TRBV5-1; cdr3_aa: CASSVGFSYEQYF; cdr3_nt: TGCGCCAGCAGCGTGGGTTTTTCCTACGAGCAGTACTTC
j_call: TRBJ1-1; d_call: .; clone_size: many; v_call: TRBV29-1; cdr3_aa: CSAGVGGTEAFF; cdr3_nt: TGCAGCGCCGGTGTGGGGGGAACTGAAGCTTTCTTT